These 7 T cell receptor beta chains share one sample of origin, sequenced in a study of blood T cell repertoires in COVID-19. The repertoire was sequenced with immunoSEQ multiplex PCR; TCRdb's copy has only in-frame clones and lacks some. The table lists 60,000 to 75,000 clones, 84% of them singletons. Sequenced: peripheral blood. The receptors shown here come from a human donor in a cohort sampled during active COVID-19.

The genes are TRBV6-1 and TRBJ1-1; D not certain. CDR3 size: 15 residues. Germline V gene data show CDR1 as MNHNS and CDR2 as SASEGT. With 2 bases removed from V and 0 bases from J, the gap between germline ends came to 10 bases. CDR3 in amino acids: CASSESWQMNTEAFF. CDR3 nucleotides: TGTGCCAGCAGTGAATCGTGGCAGATGAACACTGAAGCTTTCTTT.

This sequence joins TRBV6-5 and TRBJ1-2; D is undetermined. This CDR3 has 14 amino acids. From germline, CDR1 is MNHEY and CDR2 SVGAGI. Trimming stripped 6 bases from V and 4 bases from J, with 15 bases between. The CDR3 spells CASRVQTGSYGYTF. CDR3 bases: TGTGCCAGCAGAGTTCAGACGGGGAGCTATGGCTACACCTTC.

As for this clone: At one end the junction does not follow the germline gene, possibly because of a read error. The chain carries TRBV28 and TRBJ2-3, with 7 bases that match TRBD1. Looked up from germline, CDR1 is MDHEN and CDR2 is SYDVKM. The CDR3 consists of 14 residues. CDR3 sequence (DNA): TGTACCAGCCGCACAGGGGTCGGGTCAGATACGCAGTATTTT. Translating gives CTSRTGVGSDTQYF.

The V gene is TRBV3-1 (or the pseudogene TRBV3-2), the J gene TRBJ2-1; possible D gene TRBD2, 5 bases. V was shortened by 1 base and J by 4 bases, with 11 bases between the two germline ends. The CDR3 covers 15 residues. Looked up from germline, CDR1 is LGHDT and CDR2 is YNNKEL (reference sequence). The CDR3 bases are TGTGCCAGCAGCCAAGGTGTCGGACTTTACAATGAGCAGTTCTTC. Its protein product is CASSQGVGLYNEQFF.

This clone was recorded at least ten times. The chain recombines TRBV5-8 with TRBJ2-6; TRBD2 might be the D (6 bases). V lost 4 bases to trimming and J lost 0 bases, with 11 bases between them. Germline V gives CDR1 SGHTS, CDR2 YDEGEE. The CDR3 is 16 residues long. Here the CDR3 DNA reads TGTGCCAGCAGCCAAGAGGAGGGCTCTGGGGCCAACGTCCTGACTTTC. Translated, it gives CASSQEEGSGANVLTF.

The chain employs TRBV4-3 and TRBJ1-2, with a tentative D call TRBD1 (6 bases). The CDR3 is made up of 18 amino acids. Germline CDR1 LGHNA, CDR2 YSLEER. V was shortened by 0 bases and J by 8 bases, with 25 bases between the two germline ends. The CDR3, as DNA: TGCGCCAGCAGCCAAGATCTTTTCCCCCAGGGGACGCTGGGAGGCTACACCTTC. Encoded protein: CASSQDLFPQGTLGGYTF.

The chain employs TRBV6-1 and TRBJ2-6, with 9 bases identical to TRBD2. J gave up 0 bases and V 3 bases, and 3 bases lay outside the gene matches. The V gene's germline CDR1 is MNHNS and CDR2 SASEGT. The CDR3 covers 17 residues. As DNA, the CDR3 is TGTGCCAGCAGTGACCTAGCGGGAAGCTCTGGGGCCAACGTCCTGACTTTC. It codes for CASSDLAGSSGANVLTF.